This T cell receptor (beta chain) was obtained from a study of blood T cell repertoires in COVID-19. As for the study in general: T cells, B-cell-depleted T cells, or PBMCs supplied cDNA or gDNA.

CDR3 size: 15 residues. CDR1 SGHNT and CDR2 YENEEA come from the germline V gene. J lost 3 bases, V lost 6 bases, and 7 bases had no gene match. Profiled with immunoSEQ multiplex PCR; TCRdb holds only in-frame clones, not every one. The sample contains approximately 200,000 clones, 89% of which appear only once. The sequence was collected from a woman aged 40 to 55 with acute COVID-19. The sequenced sample was PBMCs or T cells enriched from blood (not recorded which). The rearrangement uses TRBV11-3 and TRBJ2-3, with 9 nucleotides matching TRBD1. The CDR3 loop reads CASSSPGQGTDTQYF. The CDR3, as DNA: TGTGCCAGCAGTTCGCCTGGACAGGGGACAGATACGCAGTATTTT.